This T cell receptor (beta chain) was recorded in a study of cytomegalovirus exposure and HLA in healthy donors. 60 Vbeta and 13 Jbeta primers were used in PCR. TCRdb's table, derived via immunoSEQ multiplex PCR, lists solely in-frame clones and lacks some. The top ten hold about 2% of the sample, which has 200,000 to 300,000 clones, approximately 84% seen once. Findings and limits, study-wide: Presence/absence analyses supposed approximately even sequencing depth among donors.

This CDR3 is 17 amino acids long. Losses at the gene ends were 7 bases for V and 6 bases for J; bases not matched to a gene: 12. In germline, CDR1 is LNHDA, CDR2 SQIVND (reference sequence). As regards this clone: Its target is unknown.

The sequenced sample consisted of PBMCs. The sequence came from a woman in her thirties or forties in good health and CMV-seropositive. This sequence joins TRBV19 and TRBJ2-3; 14 bases fit TRBD2. CDR3 region: CASIETSGRASRDTQYF. CDR3 nucleotides: TGTGCCAGTATCGAGACTAGCGGGAGGGCCTCCCGGGATACGCAGTATTTT.